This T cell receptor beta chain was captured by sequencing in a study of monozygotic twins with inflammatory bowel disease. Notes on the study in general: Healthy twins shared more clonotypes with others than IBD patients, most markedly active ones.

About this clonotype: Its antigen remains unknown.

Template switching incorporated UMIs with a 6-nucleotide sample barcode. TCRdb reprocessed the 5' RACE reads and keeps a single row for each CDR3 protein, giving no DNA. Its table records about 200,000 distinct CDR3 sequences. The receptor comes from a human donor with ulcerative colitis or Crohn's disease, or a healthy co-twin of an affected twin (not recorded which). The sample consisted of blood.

The CDR3 reads CASSLGTVSAGRRWNTEAFF. This chain joins TRBV5-1 and TRBJ1-1. Germline V gene data show CDR1 as SGHRS and CDR2 as YFSETQ. The CDR3 spans 20 residues.